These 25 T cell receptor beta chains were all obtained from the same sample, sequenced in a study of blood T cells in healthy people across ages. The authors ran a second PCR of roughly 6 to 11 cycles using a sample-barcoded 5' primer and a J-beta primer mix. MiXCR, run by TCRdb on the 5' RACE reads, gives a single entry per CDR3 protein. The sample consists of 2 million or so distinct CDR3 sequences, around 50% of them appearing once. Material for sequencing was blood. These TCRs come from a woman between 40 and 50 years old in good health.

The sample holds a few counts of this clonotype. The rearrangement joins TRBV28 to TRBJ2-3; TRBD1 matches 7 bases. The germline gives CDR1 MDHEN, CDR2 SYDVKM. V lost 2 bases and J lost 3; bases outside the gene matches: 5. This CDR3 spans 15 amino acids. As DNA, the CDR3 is TGTGCCAGCAGTTTAGAACAGGGGATTACAGATACGCAGTATTTT. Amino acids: CASSLEQGITDTQYF.

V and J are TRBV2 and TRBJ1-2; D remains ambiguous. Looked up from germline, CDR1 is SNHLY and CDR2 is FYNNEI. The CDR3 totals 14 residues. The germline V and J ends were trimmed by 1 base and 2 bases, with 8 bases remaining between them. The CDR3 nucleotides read TGTGCCAGCAGTGAAGAACATTGGAACTATGGCTACACCTTC. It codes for CASSEEHWNYGYTF. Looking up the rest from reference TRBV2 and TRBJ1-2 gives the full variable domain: EPEVTQTPSHQVTQMGQEVILRCVPISNHLYFYWYRQILGQKVEFLVSFYNNEISEKSEIFDDQFSVERPDGSNFTLKIRSTKLEDSAMYFCASSEEHWNYGYTFGSGTRLTVV.

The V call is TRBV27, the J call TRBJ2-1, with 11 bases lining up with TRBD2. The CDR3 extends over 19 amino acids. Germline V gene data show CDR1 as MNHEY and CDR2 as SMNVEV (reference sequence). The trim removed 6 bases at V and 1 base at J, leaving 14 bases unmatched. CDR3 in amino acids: CASRLNTRLAGSSYNEQFF. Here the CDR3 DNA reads TGTGCCAGCAGACTTAACACTCGACTAGCGGGGAGTTCCTACAATGAGCAGTTCTTC.

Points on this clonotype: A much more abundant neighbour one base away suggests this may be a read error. The CDR3 reads CATSPPVSWNEQYF. The CDR3 nucleotides read TGTGCCACCAGCCCACCGGTGTCCTGGAATGAGCAGTACTTC. The rearrangement joins TRBV15 to TRBJ2-7; the D is unclear. The CDR3 totals 14 residues. Trimming removed 5 bases at V and 7 bases at J, with 18 bases between. Germline V gene sequence: CDR1 LNHNV, CDR2 YYDKDF (reference sequence).

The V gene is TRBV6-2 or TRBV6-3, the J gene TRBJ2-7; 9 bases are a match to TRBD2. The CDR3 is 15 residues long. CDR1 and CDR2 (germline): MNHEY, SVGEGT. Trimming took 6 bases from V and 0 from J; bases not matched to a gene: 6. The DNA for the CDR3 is TGTGCCAGCAGGTCAGCGGGAGGCGGCTCCTACGAGCAGTACTTC. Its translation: CASRSAGGGSYEQYF.

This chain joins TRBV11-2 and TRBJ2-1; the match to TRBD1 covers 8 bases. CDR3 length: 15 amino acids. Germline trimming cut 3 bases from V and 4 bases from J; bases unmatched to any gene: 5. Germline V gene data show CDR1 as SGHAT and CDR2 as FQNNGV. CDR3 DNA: TGTGCCAGCAGCTTTGACAGGGGCCATTACAATGAGCAGTTCTTC. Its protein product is CASSFDRGHYNEQFF.

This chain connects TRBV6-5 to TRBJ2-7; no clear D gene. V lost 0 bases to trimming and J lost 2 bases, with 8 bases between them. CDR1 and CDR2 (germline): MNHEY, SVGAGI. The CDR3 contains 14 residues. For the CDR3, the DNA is TGTGCCAGCAGTTACTCTGGACCTACCTACGAGCAGTACTTC. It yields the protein CASSYSGPTYEQYF.

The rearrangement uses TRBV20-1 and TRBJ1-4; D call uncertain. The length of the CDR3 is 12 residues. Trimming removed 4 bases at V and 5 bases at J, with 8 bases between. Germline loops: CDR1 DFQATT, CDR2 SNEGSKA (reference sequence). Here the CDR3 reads CSAIIPNEKLFF. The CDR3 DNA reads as TGCAGTGCTATCATCCCCAATGAAAAACTGTTTTTT.

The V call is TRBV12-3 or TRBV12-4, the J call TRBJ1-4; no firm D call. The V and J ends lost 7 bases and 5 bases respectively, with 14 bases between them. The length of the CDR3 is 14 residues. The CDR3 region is CASNYGNTNEKLFF. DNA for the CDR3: TGTGCCAGCAATTACGGGAATACAAATGAAAAACTGTTTTTT.

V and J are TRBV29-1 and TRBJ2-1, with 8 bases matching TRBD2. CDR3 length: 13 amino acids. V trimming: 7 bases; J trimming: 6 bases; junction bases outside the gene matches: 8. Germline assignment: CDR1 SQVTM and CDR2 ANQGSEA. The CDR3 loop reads CSAGGVVVNEQFF. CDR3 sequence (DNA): TGCAGCGCCGGGGGGGTTGTGGTCAATGAGCAGTTCTTC.

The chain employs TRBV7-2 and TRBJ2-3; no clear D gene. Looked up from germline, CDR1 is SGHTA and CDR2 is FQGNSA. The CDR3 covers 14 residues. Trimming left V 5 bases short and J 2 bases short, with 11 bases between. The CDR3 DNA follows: TGTGCCAGCAGCCAGATCCGACCCACAGATACGCAGTATTTT. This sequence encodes CASSQIRPTDTQYF.

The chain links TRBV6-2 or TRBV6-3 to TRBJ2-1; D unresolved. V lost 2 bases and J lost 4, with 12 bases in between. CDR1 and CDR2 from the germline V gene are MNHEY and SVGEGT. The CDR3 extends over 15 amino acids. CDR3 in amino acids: CASSYGSALYNEQFF. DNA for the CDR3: TGTGCCAGCAGTTACGGGTCTGCTCTATACAATGAGCAGTTCTTC.

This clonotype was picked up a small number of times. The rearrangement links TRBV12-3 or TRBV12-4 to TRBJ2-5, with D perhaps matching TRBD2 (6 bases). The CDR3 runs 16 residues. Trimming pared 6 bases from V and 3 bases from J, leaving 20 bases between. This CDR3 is CASRVLGRQGEETQYF. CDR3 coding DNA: TGTGCCAGCAGGGTACTGGGGAGGCAGGGCGAAGAGACCCAGTACTTC.

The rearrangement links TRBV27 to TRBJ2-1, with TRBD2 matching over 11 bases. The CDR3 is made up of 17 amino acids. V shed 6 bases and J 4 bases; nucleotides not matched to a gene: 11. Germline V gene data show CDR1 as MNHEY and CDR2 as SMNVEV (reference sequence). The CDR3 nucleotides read TGTGCCAGCAGGCCTCCTTTAGGGACTAGCGGATACAATGAGCAGTTCTTC. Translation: CASRPPLGTSGYNEQFF.

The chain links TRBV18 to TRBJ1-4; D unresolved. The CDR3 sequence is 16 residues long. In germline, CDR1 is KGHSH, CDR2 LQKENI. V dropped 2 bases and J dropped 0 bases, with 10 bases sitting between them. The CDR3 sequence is CASSPTESATNEKLFF. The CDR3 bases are TGTGCCAGCTCACCAACGGAGAGCGCAACTAATGAAAAACTGTTTTTT.

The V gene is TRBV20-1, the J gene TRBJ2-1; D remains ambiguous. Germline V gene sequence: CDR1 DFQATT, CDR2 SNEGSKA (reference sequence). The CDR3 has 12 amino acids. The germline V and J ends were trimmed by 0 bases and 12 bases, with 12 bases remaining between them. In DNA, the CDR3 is TGCAGTGCTAGAGATGGCAAGGTCGGGCAGTTCTTC. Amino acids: CSARDGKVGQFF.

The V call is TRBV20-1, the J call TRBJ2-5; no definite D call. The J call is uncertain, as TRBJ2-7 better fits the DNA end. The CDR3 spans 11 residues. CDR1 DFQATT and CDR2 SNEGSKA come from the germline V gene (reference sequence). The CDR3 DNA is TGCAGTGCTACCGCAGAGACCGAGCAGTACTTC. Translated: CSATAETEQYF.

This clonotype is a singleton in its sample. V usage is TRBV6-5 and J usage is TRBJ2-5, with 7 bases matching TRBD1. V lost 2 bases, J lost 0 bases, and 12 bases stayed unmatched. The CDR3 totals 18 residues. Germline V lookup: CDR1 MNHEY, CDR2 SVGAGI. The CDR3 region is CASSYGPPGTAYQETQYF. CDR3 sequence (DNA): TGTGCCAGCAGTTACGGCCCACCCGGGACAGCCTACCAAGAGACCCAGTACTTC.

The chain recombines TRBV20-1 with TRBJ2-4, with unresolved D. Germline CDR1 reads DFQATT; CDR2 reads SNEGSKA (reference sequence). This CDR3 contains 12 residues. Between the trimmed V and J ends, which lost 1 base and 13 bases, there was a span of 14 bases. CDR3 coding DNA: TGCAGTGCTAGAGTTAAGAGAGAGGAGCAGTACTTC. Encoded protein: CSARVKREEQYF.

The CDR3 loop reads CSALQGAGNEKLFF. The CDR3 region has the DNA TGCAGTGCTCTACAGGGGGCTGGTAATGAAAAACTGTTTTTT. V usage is TRBV20-1 and J usage is TRBJ1-4, with 9 nucleotides matching TRBD1. CDR1 and CDR2 from the germline V gene are DFQATT and SNEGSKA (reference sequence). Germline trimming cut 5 bases from V and 4 bases from J; bases unmatched to any gene: 5. The CDR3 is made up of 14 amino acids.

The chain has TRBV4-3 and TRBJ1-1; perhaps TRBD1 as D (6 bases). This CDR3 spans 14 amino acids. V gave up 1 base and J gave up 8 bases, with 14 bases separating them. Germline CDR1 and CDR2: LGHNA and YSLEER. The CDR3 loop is CASSQGVVGGEAFF. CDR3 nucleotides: TGCGCCAGCAGCCAAGGGGTGGTTGGGGGCGAAGCTTTCTTT.

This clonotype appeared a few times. CDR3 in amino acids: CASRWGTGEPEQYF. The CDR3 DNA is TGTGCCAGCAGGTGGGGGACAGGGGAACCCGAGCAGTACTTC. The genes are TRBV12-3 or TRBV12-4 and TRBJ2-7; 10 nucleotides line up with TRBD1. This CDR3 contains 14 residues. V shed 6 bases and J 6 bases; nucleotides not matched to a gene: 8.

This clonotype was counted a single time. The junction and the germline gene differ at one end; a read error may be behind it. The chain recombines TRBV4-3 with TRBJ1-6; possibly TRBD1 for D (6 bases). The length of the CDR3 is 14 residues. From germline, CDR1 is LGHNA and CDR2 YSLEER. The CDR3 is CASSQVQGSAAPHF. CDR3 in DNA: TGCGCCAGCAGTCAAGTACAGGGTAGTGCTGCCCCCCACTTT.

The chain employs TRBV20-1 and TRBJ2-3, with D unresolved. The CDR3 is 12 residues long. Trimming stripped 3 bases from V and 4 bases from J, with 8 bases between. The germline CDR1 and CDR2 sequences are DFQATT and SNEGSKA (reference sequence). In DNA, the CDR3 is TGCAGTGCTAGTGTCGGCGCAGATACGCAGTATTTT. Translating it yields CSASVGADTQYF.

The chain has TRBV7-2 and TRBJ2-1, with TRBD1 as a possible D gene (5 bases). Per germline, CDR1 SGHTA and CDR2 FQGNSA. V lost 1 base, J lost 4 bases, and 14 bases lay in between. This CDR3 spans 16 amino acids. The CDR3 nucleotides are TGTGCCAGCAGCTTAGGGCCCACCTCAGGGTACAATGAGCAGTTCTTC. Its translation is CASSLGPTSGYNEQFF.